The following is a TCR beta chain sequence with its context. As yet, its antigen is unknown. The sample belongs to a study of T cell responses to AZD1222 COVID-19 vaccine. Study conclusions and caveats: The donor group comprised mostly white British people and more females; the analysis possibly underestimated clonal diversity. Recipients of two AZD1222 doses showed rising Spike-specific TCR breadth and depth. Spike was spanned by vaccine-associated CD4 TCRs, with dominance at 160-218 and 743-854.

Some clones are missing from TCRdb's copy, which holds only in-frame ones; the method was immunoSEQ multiplex PCR. The table records about 150,000 clones, 80% to 95% of them present only once. The source material was peripheral blood, sampled on day 0 of AZD1222 vaccination. This receptor was obtained from an adult in good health.

The CDR3 sequence: CASGERVSGGNTIYF. CDR3 DNA sequence: TGTGCCAGCGGGGAACGGGTGTCGGGGGGAAACACCATATATTTT. The chain recombines TRBV6-5 with TRBJ1-3; no firm D call. Germline CDR1 reads MNHEY; CDR2 reads SVGAGI. There are 15 residues in the CDR3. Trimming removed 8 bases from V and 4 bases from J, with 18 bases in between.